The 7 T cell receptor beta chains in this list originate from one sample, sequenced in a study of beta chain features in type 1 diabetes. Expressed TCRB transcripts were sequenced, since all the RNA that had been isolated was reverse transcribed. The protocol was immunoSEQ multiplex PCR, while the TCRdb copy is restricted to in-frame clones and leaves out a portion. The table shows hundreds of thousands of clones, with about a sixth occurring only once. Input material: naive CD4+ T cells from blood. Receptors were obtained from a man aged 18 to 30 in good health.

V gene TRBV30 combines with J gene TRBJ2-1; 8 nucleotides line up with TRBD1. Looked up from germline, CDR1 is GTSNPN and CDR2 is SVGIG (reference sequence). V was pared by 7 bases and J by 6 bases, with 11 bases of the junction left unmatched. The CDR3 has 14 amino acids. The CDR3 loop reads CASPRAGGFNEQFF. CDR3 sequence (DNA): TGTGCCTCCCCGCGGGCAGGGGGCTTCAATGAGCAGTTCTTC. The full variable domain, its missing parts supplied by reference TRBV30 and TRBJ2-1, is SQTIHQWPATLVQPVGSPLSLECTVEGTSNPNLYWYRQAAGRGLQLLFYSVGIGQISSEVPQNLSASRPQDRQFILSSKKLLLSDSGFYLCASPRAGGFNEQFFGPGTRLTVL.

The gene calls are TRBV2 and TRBJ1-1, with 9 bases aligning to TRBD1. The V gene's germline CDR1 is SNHLY and CDR2 FYNNEI. The V segment lost 4 bases and the J segment 6 bases; nucleotides outside the gene matches: 6. The CDR3 spans 14 residues. The CDR3 sequence is CASSGGTGFSEAFF. The DNA of the CDR3 is TGTGCCAGCAGTGGCGGGACAGGGTTCTCTGAAGCTTTCTTT.

This rearrangement joins TRBV7-3 to TRBJ2-1; D is perhaps TRBD2 (6 bases). The length of the CDR3 is 15 residues. Germline V gene lookup returns CDR1 SGHTA and CDR2 FQGTGA. V dropped 5 bases and J dropped 2 bases, with 13 bases sitting between them. The CDR3 loop reads CASSPSGYTYNEQFF. DNA for the CDR3: TGTGCCAGCAGCCCGAGCGGGTATACCTACAATGAGCAGTTCTTC.

This clone was seen more than once but under ten times. The J gene is TRBJ2-3, the V gene TRBV29-1, with unresolved D. The CDR3 extends over 13 amino acids. Germline CDR1 reads SQVTM; CDR2 reads ANQGSEA. V was pared by 6 bases and J by 2 bases, with 12 bases between. CDR3: CSVAGRPTDTQYF. The CDR3, as DNA: TGCAGCGTCGCCGGACGGCCCACAGATACGCAGTATTTT.

V and J are TRBV7-3 and TRBJ2-7; 9 bases match TRBD1. The germline V gene has CDR1 SGHTA and CDR2 FQGTGA. J gave up 5 bases and V 3 bases, and 2 bases lay outside the gene matches. This CDR3 comprises 13 residues. CDR3 sequence reads: CASSFRDRDEQYF. CDR3 nucleotide sequence: TGTGCCAGCAGCTTCCGGGACAGGGACGAGCAGTACTTC.

The CDR3 loop reads CASSVLSPGANVLTF. The CDR3 DNA sequence: TGTGCCAGCAGCGTTCTATCTCCTGGGGCCAACGTCCTGACTTTC. The rearrangement joins TRBV9 to TRBJ2-6, with D hard to call. CDR1 SGDLS and CDR2 YYNGEE come from the germline V gene. The V end was cut by 2 bases, the J end by 2 bases, with 8 bases between. The CDR3 is 15 residues long.

This clone was observed a few times. The CDR3 DNA sequence: TGTGCCAGCAGCTTAGCGGGCCCGCCTGGCGAGCAGTACTTC. Translating it yields CASSLAGPPGEQYF. The rearrangement uses TRBV7-2 and TRBJ2-7; no clear D gene. V dropped 0 bases and J dropped 6 bases, with 12 bases sitting between them. There are 14 residues in the CDR3. CDR1 SGHTA and CDR2 FQGNSA come from the germline V gene.